A single sample is the source of the 27 T cell receptor beta chains below, sequenced in a study of cytomegalovirus exposure and HLA in healthy donors. 13 Jbeta primers and 60 Vbeta primers were used for the PCR. TCRdb's table, derived via immunoSEQ multiplex PCR, lists solely in-frame clones and lacks some. The sample consists of about 180,000 clones, around three quarters of them appearing once. The sequenced sample consisted of PBMCs. These receptor sequences come from a woman under 40 in good health and CMV-seronegative.

The rearrangement links TRBV30 to TRBJ1-1; 10 bases line up with TRBD1. The V gene's germline CDR1 is GTSNPN and CDR2 SVGIG (reference sequence). V shed 3 bases, J shed 7 bases, and the junction held 5 bases outside the gene matches. This CDR3 is 13 amino acids long. The CDR3 DNA sequence: TGTGCCTGGAGCGGACAGGGGGGGAGTGAAGCTTTCTTT. Its translation is CAWSGQGGSEAFF.

This clone was counted only a few times. The chain is built from TRBV5-1 and TRBJ2-5, with 9 positions matching TRBD1. The V gene end was trimmed by 2 bases and the J gene end by 1 base; junction bases not matched to a gene: 6. In germline, CDR1 is SGHRS, CDR2 YFSETQ. This CDR3 has 16 residues. The CDR3 bases are TGCGCCAGCAGCTTACGTGGGACAGGGACCCAAGAGACCCAGTACTTC. Encoded protein: CASSLRGTGTQETQYF.

This chain uses TRBV2 with TRBJ2-5; D not certain. Looked up from germline, CDR1 is SNHLY and CDR2 is FYNNEI. The CDR3 loop spans 12 amino acids. The V end was cut by 1 base, the J end by 6 bases, with 6 bases between. The CDR3 DNA sequence: TGTGCCAGCAGTGAAGGCGTTCAGACCCAGTACTTC. This codes for CASSEGVQTQYF.

The chain joins TRBV6-5 to TRBJ1-2; 9 bases fit TRBD1. Germline CDR1 reads MNHEY; CDR2 reads SVGAGI. CDR3 length: 15 amino acids. V dropped 0 bases and J dropped 7; count of bases not matched to a gene: 6. The CDR3 region has the DNA TGTGCCAGCAGTTACTCGGACAGGGGCAGGGGTGGCTACACCTTC. It codes for CASSYSDRGRGGYTF.

The chain carries TRBV30 and TRBJ2-3, with TRBD1 as a possible D gene (6 bases). The CDR3 consists of 14 residues. Germline CDR1 reads GTSNPN; CDR2 reads SVGIG (reference sequence). V shed 3 bases and J shed 6 bases, with 16 bases lying between them. CDR3: CAWSADSRSDTQYF. The DNA of the CDR3 is TGTGCCTGGAGCGCGGACAGCCGGTCGGATACGCAGTATTTT.

This clone was detected only a few times. The rearrangement joins TRBV30 to TRBJ1-2, with unresolved D. CDR3 length: 11 residues. V lost 0 bases, J lost 5 bases, and 4 bases lay in between. Germline CDR1 GTSNPN, CDR2 SVGIG (reference sequence). CDR3: CAWSVLYGYTF. CDR3 bases: TGTGCCTGGAGTGTATTATATGGCTACACCTTC.

The J gene is TRBJ2-3, the V gene TRBV4-1; perhaps TRBD2 as D (6 bases). Germline CDR1 MGHRA, CDR2 YSYEKL. Between the trimmed V and J ends, which lost 4 bases and 1 base, there was a span of 9 bases. CDR3 size: 14 residues. CDR3 in DNA: TGCGCCAGCAGCCTCCAGCGGGGCACAGATACGCAGTATTTT. Its protein product is CASSLQRGTDTQYF.

The chain combines TRBV30 with TRBJ2-1, with 9 bases matching TRBD2. From germline, CDR1 is GTSNPN and CDR2 SVGIG (reference sequence). V lost 2 bases and J lost 3; bases outside the gene matches: 8. The CDR3 has 16 amino acids. Written as DNA, the CDR3 is TGTGCCTGGAGTCCTGCGGGGGGGCGTTACTACAATGAGCAGTTCTTC. Translating gives CAWSPAGGRYYNEQFF.

DNA for the CDR3: TGTGCCAGCAGTGGTCAGGGGACAGATACGCAGTATTTT. Its protein product is CASSGQGTDTQYF. The gene calls are TRBV6-1 and TRBJ2-3, with D maybe TRBD1 (6 bases). The CDR3 runs to 13 residues. V was shortened by 4 bases and J by 3 bases, with 8 bases between the two germline ends. In germline, CDR1 is MNHNS, CDR2 SASEGT.

This sequence joins TRBV5-1 and TRBJ2-3, with a weak D call TRBD1 (5 bases). The germline CDR1 and CDR2 sequences are SGHRS and YFSETQ. The CDR3 length is 15 residues. Trimming removed 1 base from V and 1 base from J, with 10 bases in between. The CDR3 nucleotides read TGCGCCAGCAGCTTGAGGGGTATGGGCACAGATACGCAGTATTTT. Its translation is CASSLRGMGTDTQYF.

The gene calls are TRBV19 and TRBJ1-1; D is uncertain. The CDR3 has 13 amino acids. Trimming removed 0 bases from V and 7 bases from J, with 9 bases in between. The germline CDR1 and CDR2 sequences are LNHDA and SQIVND (reference sequence). CDR3 amino acids: CASSIDLDFEAFF. CDR3 nucleotide sequence: TGTGCCAGTAGTATAGATCTAGACTTTGAAGCTTTCTTT.

The chain combines TRBV5-3 with TRBJ2-5; 7 positions match TRBD2. TRBV5-3 is an open reading frame, and its role is uncertain. Germline trimming cut 2 bases from V and 3 bases from J; bases unmatched to any gene: 13. There are 17 residues in the CDR3. Here the CDR3 reads CARSLAGPHLVEETQYF. CDR3 nucleotides: TGTGCCAGAAGCTTAGCGGGGCCCCATCTTGTCGAAGAGACCCAGTACTTC.

The chain links TRBV11-1 to TRBJ2-6, with unresolved D. This CDR3 contains 16 residues. Trimming removed 1 base at V and 0 bases at J, with 7 bases between. From germline, CDR1 is SGHAT and CDR2 FQDESV (reference sequence). Here the CDR3 reads CASSLETVSGANVLTF. The CDR3 nucleotides read TGTGCCAGCAGCTTAGAAACAGTCTCTGGGGCCAACGTCCTGACTTTC.

J is TRBJ2-7 and V is TRBV6-6; 7 bases agree with TRBD2. This CDR3 has 15 residues. The V gene's germline CDR1 is MNHNY and CDR2 SVGAGI (reference sequence). V shed 2 bases and J 2 bases; nucleotides not matched to a gene: 6. CDR3 DNA: TGTGCCAGCAGTTACATGGCTAGCGGCACCTACGAGCAGTACTTC. The encoded protein is CASSYMASGTYEQYF.

This CDR3 is CASSHLWTGSNTGELFF. As DNA, the CDR3 is TGCGCCAGCAGCCACTTATGGACAGGATCGAACACCGGGGAGCTGTTTTTT. The rearrangement links TRBV4-1 to TRBJ2-2; 7 nucleotides align to TRBD1. V lost 3 bases and J lost 0; bases outside the gene matches: 7. Per germline, CDR1 MGHRA and CDR2 YSYEKL. This CDR3 has 17 residues.

V and J are TRBV2 and TRBJ2-5; D remains ambiguous. Trimming shortened V by 7 bases and J by 5 bases, and 8 bases separated the two germline ends. Per the germline V gene, CDR1 is SNHLY and CDR2 is FYNNEI. The CDR3 length is 11 residues. For the CDR3, the DNA is TGTGCCAGCAACTTTGAGGAGACCCAGTACTTC. Its translation: CASNFEETQYF.

The gene calls are TRBV7-3 and TRBJ2-5, with 7 positions matching TRBD1. Trimming cost V 4 bases and J 3 bases; bases outside gene matches: 2. From germline, CDR1 is SGHTA and CDR2 FQGTGA. The CDR3 consists of 13 residues. CDR3 region: CASSWDSEETQYF. The CDR3 coding sequence is TGTGCCAGCAGCTGGGACAGTGAAGAGACCCAGTACTTC. The variable domain in full, with the rest retrieved from reference TRBV7-3 and TRBJ2-5, is GAGVSQTPSNKVTEKGKYVELRCDPISGHTALYWYRQSLGQGPEFLIYFQGTGAADDSGLPNDRFFAVRPEGSVSTLKIQRTERGDSAVYLCASSWDSEETQYFGPGTRLLVL.

The chain recombines TRBV9 with TRBJ2-7; D is perhaps TRBD2 (5 bases). Germline V gene data show CDR1 as SGDLS and CDR2 as YYNGEE. Trimming left V 0 bases short and J 8 bases short, with 9 bases between. The CDR3 has 12 residues. This CDR3 reads CASSVERGQQYF. The CDR3 DNA sequence: TGTGCCAGCAGCGTAGAACGAGGGCAGCAGTACTTC.

The genes are TRBV30 and TRBJ1-2; D is perhaps TRBD1 (6 bases). V was pared by 8 bases and J by 3 bases, with 10 bases between. CDR1 is GTSNPN and CDR2 is SVGIG in the germline V gene (reference sequence). The CDR3 consists of 11 residues. In nucleotides, the CDR3 is TGTGCCGGCACAGGGTACTATGGCTACACCTTC. This encodes CAGTGYYGYTF. Full variable domain (rest looked up from reference TRBV30 and TRBJ1-2): SQTIHQWPATLVQPVGSPLSLECTVEGTSNPNLYWYRQAAGRGLQLLFYSVGIGQISSEVPQNLSASRPQDRQFILSSKKLLLSDSGFYLCAGTGYYGYTFGSGTRLTVV.

V usage is TRBV19 and J usage is TRBJ1-1, with a possible D match to TRBD1 (5 bases). Germline values: CDR1 LNHDA, CDR2 SQIVND (reference sequence). Trimming took off 5 bases at V and 2 bases at J, with 15 bases between the two ends. The CDR3 spans 15 residues. CDR3 sequence reads: CASSPRTQGNTEAFF. The CDR3 coding sequence is TGTGCCAGTAGTCCAAGGACCCAGGGAAACACTGAAGCTTTCTTT.

The chain carries TRBV10-3 and TRBJ2-7; tentative D call: TRBD1 (6 bases). The CDR3 has 14 amino acids. V was pared by 10 bases and J by 1 base, with 17 bases between. In germline, CDR1 is ENHRY, CDR2 SYGVKD. The CDR3 DNA follows: TGTGCCACCGGGCGAGGTCAGGGGTCCTACGAGCAGTACTTC. Protein product: CATGRGQGSYEQYF.

The chain recombines TRBV19 with TRBJ2-1; TRBD2 aligns across 14 bases. The CDR3 is made up of 19 amino acids. With 8 bases clipped from V and 7 bases from J, the junction kept 19 bases outside the gene matches. Germline-derived CDR1 and CDR2 are LNHDA and SQIVND (reference sequence). CDR3 sequence: CASRSSHKGLAGARNEQFF. DNA for the CDR3: TGTGCCAGTCGTTCCTCCCACAAGGGACTAGCGGGGGCGAGGAATGAGCAGTTCTTC.

The genes are TRBV11-2 and TRBJ2-2; D unclear. The V and J ends lost 4 bases and 1 base respectively, with 7 bases between them. CDR1 SGHAT and CDR2 FQNNGV come from the germline V gene. The CDR3 extends over 14 amino acids. Written as DNA, the CDR3 is TGTGCCAGCAGCTCCTACTTGAACACCGGGGAGCTGTTTTTT. Its protein is CASSSYLNTGELFF.

In this sample, this clone turned up once. This chain links TRBV7-6 with TRBJ1-5, with TRBD1 identical over 8 bases. The CDR3 extends over 18 amino acids. J was trimmed by 2 bases and V by 5 bases; bases with no gene match: 14. Looked up from germline, CDR1 is SGHVS and CDR2 is FNYEAQ. The CDR3, as DNA: TGTGCCAGCAGCCTGGGGGTGGCAGGGGGCGATGGCAATCAGCCCCAGCATTTT. Translated: CASSLGVAGGDGNQPQHF. Based on the CDR3 plus reference TRBV7-6 and TRBJ1-5, the full variable domain is GAGVSQSPRYKVTKRGQDVALRCDPISGHVSLYWYRQALGQGPEFLTYFNYEAQQDKSGLPNDRFSAERPEGSISTLTIQRTEQRDSAMYRCASSLGVAGGDGNQPQHFGDGTRLSIL.

This rearrangement joins TRBV5-6 to TRBJ1-4; no definite D call. V dropped 2 bases and J dropped 7 bases, with 15 bases sitting between them. This CDR3 region has 15 residues. Germline V gene sequence: CDR1 SGHDT, CDR2 YYEEEE. The CDR3 bases are TGTGCCAGCAGCTTTTTCCCGGGTCAAGGTGAAAAACTGTTTTTT. It translates to CASSFFPGQGEKLFF.

V and J are TRBV2 and TRBJ2-7, with D uncertain. The CDR3 is made up of 13 amino acids. From germline, CDR1 is SNHLY and CDR2 FYNNEI. V lost 1 base and J lost 6, with 10 bases in between. The CDR3 DNA sequence: TGTGCCAGCAGTGAAGATCGGGTCCGCGAGCAGTACTTC. This sequence encodes CASSEDRVREQYF.

The sample holds a few counts of this clone. The CDR3 DNA sequence: TGTGCCAGTAGTATAGGGACAGGGGACATAGAGACCCAGTACTTC. The encoded protein is CASSIGTGDIETQYF. The rearrangement uses TRBV19 and TRBJ2-5; 9 nucleotides align to TRBD1. The CDR3 is 15 amino acids. Germline-derived CDR1 and CDR2 are LNHDA and SQIVND (reference sequence). The junction had 4 bases not matched to a gene; V was cut back by 1 base and J by 4 bases. Full variable domain (remainder filled in from reference TRBV19 and TRBJ2-5): DGGITQSPKYLFRKEGQNVTLSCEQNLNHDAMYWYRQDPGQGLRLIYYSQIVNDFQKGDIAEGYSVSREKKESFPLTVTSAQKNPTAFYLCASSIGTGDIETQYFGPGTRLLVL.